The 29 T cell receptor beta chains reported below all come from one sample, sequenced in a study of cytomegalovirus exposure and HLA in healthy donors. It was with 60 Vbeta and 13 Jbeta primers that the PCR ran. Produced via immunoSEQ multiplex PCR; TCRdb's table is partial and in-frame only. The data show roughly 120,000 clones, roughly 70% seen once. Sequences were obtained from PBMCs. The source is a woman in her seventies in good health and CMV-seropositive.

This clone was recorded a few times. The chain joins TRBV5-1 to TRBJ2-7; TRBD2 agrees at 12 bases. CDR1 is SGHRS and CDR2 is YFSETQ in the germline V gene. With 0 bases clipped from V and 0 bases from J, the junction kept 10 bases outside the gene matches. CDR3 length equals 19 residues. Written as DNA, the CDR3 is TGCGCCAGCAGCTTGGGGCTAGCGGGGGGGAACTTGGCCTCCTACGAGCAGTACTTC. This encodes CASSLGLAGGNLASYEQYF.

The V gene is TRBV6-5, the J gene TRBJ2-3, with D possibly TRBD2 on 6 matching bases. The V end was cut by 0 bases, the J end by 4 bases, with 8 bases between. CDR1 is MNHEY, CDR2 SVGAGI, per germline. The CDR3 length is 14 residues. CDR3 in DNA: TGTGCCAGCAGTTACTCGCGGGGTGCAGATACGCAGTATTTT. Translation gives CASSYSRGADTQYF.

Remarks on this clone: This sample also contains other DNA sequences that code for the same CDR3. V gene TRBV5-1 combines with J gene TRBJ1-1; 9 bases line up with TRBD1. The CDR3 has 13 amino acids. CDR1 is SGHRS, CDR2 YFSETQ, per germline. J was trimmed by 1 base and V by 5 bases; bases with no gene match: 0. The CDR3 DNA reads as TGCGCCAGCAGGACAGGGGGGAACACTGAAGCTTTCTTT. It codes for CASRTGGNTEAFF.

The chain uses TRBV18 and TRBJ2-5; 10 nucleotides match TRBD2. Germline assignment: CDR1 KGHSH and CDR2 LQKENI. The CDR3 length is 17 residues. The ends lost 4 bases at V and 2 bases at J; junction bases unmatched: 10. CDR3 amino acids: CASSQGSSGGFQETQYF. As DNA, the CDR3 is TGTGCCAGCTCACAAGGTTCTAGCGGGGGTTTTCAAGAGACCCAGTACTTC.

Regarding this clone: Other DNA sequences of this sample code for an identical CDR3. The V call is TRBV5-1, the J call TRBJ2-3; TRBD2 might be the D (5 bases). The V end was cut by 2 bases, the J end by 5 bases, with 9 bases between. The CDR3 length is 13 residues. Germline V gives CDR1 SGHRS, CDR2 YFSETQ. CDR3 amino acids: CASSLGRGDTQYF. CDR3 bases: TGCGCCAGCAGCTTAGGACGGGGAGATACGCAGTATTTT.

The rearrangement links TRBV5-1 to TRBJ2-3; D gene unclear. The CDR3 extends over 15 amino acids. Germline V CDR1 and CDR2: SGHRS, YFSETQ. Trimming left V 1 base short and J 4 bases short, with 13 bases between. The CDR3: CASSLTRPLADTQYF. The DNA for the CDR3 is TGCGCCAGCAGCTTGACCCGCCCCCTAGCAGATACGCAGTATTTT.

CDR3 sequence: CATSRDREAHGYTF. The CDR3 DNA reads TGTGCCACCAGCAGAGATCGGGAGGCTCATGGCTACACCTTC. This chain connects TRBV15 to TRBJ1-2; D unclear. Per the germline V gene, CDR1 is LNHNV and CDR2 is YYDKDF (reference sequence). This CDR3 contains 14 residues. Trimming stripped 0 bases from V and 6 bases from J, with 11 bases between.

This clone was recorded a few times. The rearrangement joins TRBV30 to TRBJ2-2; 11 positions agree with TRBD2. The CDR3 runs 18 residues. Germline V gives CDR1 GTSNPN, CDR2 SVGIG (reference sequence). J lost 6 bases, V lost 0 bases, and 12 bases had no gene match. The CDR3 is CAWSVGWGLAVGAGELFF. In DNA, the CDR3 is TGTGCCTGGAGTGTAGGCTGGGGACTAGCGGTAGGGGCCGGGGAGCTGTTTTTT.

The CDR3 DNA follows: TGTGCCAGCAGTGGACAGTTTACTTCCGCTGAAGCTTTCTTT. The encoded protein is CASSGQFTSAEAFF. The rearrangement joins TRBV6-5 to TRBJ1-1; a possible D gene is TRBD1 (6 bases). This CDR3 is 14 amino acids long. Trimming cost V 5 bases and J 6 bases, with 16 bases left between them. Germline CDR1 and CDR2: MNHEY and SVGAGI.

This clone appeared a single time. The gene calls are TRBV19 and TRBJ1-1; 8 bases map to TRBD1. CDR3 length equals 17 residues. The germline V gene has CDR1 LNHDA and CDR2 SQIVND (reference sequence). Trimming took 4 bases from V and 1 from J; bases not matched to a gene: 11. CDR3 nucleotides: TGTGCCAGTAGTACGAACCGACAGGGGATATCGAACACTGAAGCTTTCTTT. This sequence encodes CASSTNRQGISNTEAFF.

J is TRBJ2-3 and V is TRBV5-4; TRBD1 is a possible D gene (6 bases). CDR1 SGHNT and CDR2 YYREEE come from the germline V gene (reference sequence). This CDR3 is 16 amino acids long. V lost 3 bases to trimming and J lost 0 bases, with 14 bases between them. The CDR3 DNA sequence: TGTGCCAGCAGCTCCGGACAGCGTGTTAGCACAGATACGCAGTATTTT. Its translation is CASSSGQRVSTDTQYF.

The chain is built from TRBV30 and TRBJ1-1; no clear D gene. CDR1 is GTSNPN, CDR2 SVGIG, per germline (reference sequence). The CDR3 sequence is 13 residues long. V lost 3 bases and J 3 bases, leaving 11 bases between the germline ends. The CDR3 region is CAWRPGVYTEAFF. CDR3 DNA: TGTGCCTGGAGGCCCGGGGTTTACACTGAAGCTTTCTTT.

This chain joins TRBV30 and TRBJ1-2, with D possibly matching TRBD1 (5 bases). This CDR3 has 14 residues. V lost 6 bases to trimming and J lost 6 bases, with 20 bases between them. CDR1 is GTSNPN and CDR2 is SVGIG in the germline V gene (reference sequence). The CDR3 DNA sequence: TGTGCCTGTGTAACAGGTCTCCCGACCCATGGCTACACCTTC. Translated, it gives CACVTGLPTHGYTF.

V gene TRBV7-9 combines with J gene TRBJ2-7; D unclear. V was trimmed by 2 bases and J by 3 bases, leaving 11 bases between them. The length of the CDR3 is 14 residues. Germline CDR1 SEHNR, CDR2 FQNEAQ (reference sequence). This chain's CDR3 is CASSLSAAGYEQYF. The CDR3, as DNA: TGTGCCAGCAGCTTATCGGCAGCAGGCTACGAGCAGTACTTC.

The CDR3: CASSLLYGYTF. CDR3 in DNA: TGTGCCAGCAGCTTACTCTATGGCTACACCTTC. The chain combines TRBV7-2 with TRBJ1-2; D not certain. Germline V CDR1 and CDR2: SGHTA, FQGNSA. CDR3 length equals 11 residues. The V and J ends lost 2 bases and 4 bases respectively, with 2 bases between them. Combining the CDR3 with reference TRBV7-2 and TRBJ1-2 gives the whole variable domain GAGVSQSPSNKVTEKGKDVELRCDPISGHTALYWYRQSLGQGLEFLIYFQGNSAPDKSGLPSDRFSAERTGGSVSTLTIQRTQQEDSAVYLCASSLLYGYTFGSGTRLTVV.

This clone was recorded once. The chain is built from TRBV2 and TRBJ2-2, with 10 bases fitting TRBD1. Trimming at V came to 7 bases and at J to 5 bases, leaving 7 bases not matched to a gene. This CDR3 spans 15 amino acids. Germline assignment: CDR1 SNHLY and CDR2 FYNNEI. The CDR3 is CASKSGQGGTGELFF. CDR3 nucleotides: TGTGCCAGCAAAAGTGGACAGGGGGGAACCGGGGAGCTGTTTTTT.

The chain carries TRBV7-2 and TRBJ1-2; 8 bases fit TRBD1. The CDR3 spans 16 residues. Germline CDR1 SGHTA, CDR2 FQGNSA. After removal of 6 bases from V and 4 bases from J, the junction contained 13 bases not matched to a gene. In DNA, the CDR3 is TGTGCCAGCAGTCGTACCGGGACAGGTACAGGCTATGGCTACACCTTC. Encoded protein: CASSRTGTGTGYGYTF.

The genes are TRBV6-1 and TRBJ1-2; 11 nucleotides agree with TRBD1. J was trimmed by 4 bases and V by 3 bases; bases with no gene match: 13. Germline V gives CDR1 MNHNS, CDR2 SASEGT. This CDR3 is 18 amino acids long. CDR3 region: CASSDYRTGGPGLYGYTF. CDR3 nucleotide sequence: TGTGCCAGCAGTGATTATCGGACAGGGGGCCCCGGACTCTATGGCTACACCTTC.

The genes are TRBV6-5 and TRBJ2-7, with a weak D call TRBD2 (6 bases). This CDR3 has 16 amino acids. Deletions cut 0 bases from V and 3 bases from J, with 15 bases between. Germline values: CDR1 MNHEY, CDR2 SVGAGI. The CDR3 loop is CASSYSSLGGNYEQYF. Written as DNA, the CDR3 is TGTGCCAGCAGTTACTCGAGTTTGGGCGGGAACTACGAGCAGTACTTC.

The rearrangement joins TRBV5-1 to TRBJ1-4, with 9 bases identical to TRBD1. Germline V gene sequence: CDR1 SGHRS, CDR2 YFSETQ. This CDR3 region has 15 residues. Unmatched junction bases numbered 6, after V lost 4 bases and J lost 5 bases. The CDR3 here is CASSTRTGANEKLFF. In nucleotides, the CDR3 is TGCGCCAGCAGCACCCGGACAGGGGCGAATGAAAAACTGTTTTTT.

This sequence joins TRBV19 and TRBJ2-2; possibly TRBD1 for D (7 bases). With 7 bases removed from V and 4 bases from J, the gap between germline ends came to 19 bases. This CDR3 has 16 residues. The germline V gene has CDR1 LNHDA and CDR2 SQIVND (reference sequence). In DNA form, the CDR3 reads TGTGCCAGTACCACGCCCGACAGGGAGGCCACCGGGGAGCTGTTTTTT. Translation: CASTTPDREATGELFF.

The CDR3 region is CASSEQDRGAQHF. The DNA of the CDR3 is TGCGCCAGCAGTGAGCAAGACAGGGGAGCCCAGCATTTT. The V call is TRBV10-2, the J call TRBJ1-5; 8 bases map to TRBD1. The CDR3 consists of 13 residues. CDR1 is WSHSY and CDR2 is SAAADI in the germline V gene. V lost 2 bases and J lost 11; bases outside the gene matches: 5.

This rearrangement joins TRBV6-4 to TRBJ1-6; D is perhaps TRBD1 (6 bases). CDR1 and CDR2 from the germline V gene are MRHNA and SNTAGT. V lost 6 bases to trimming and J lost 7 bases, with 10 bases between them. CDR3 length equals 13 residues. The DNA for the CDR3 is TGTGCCAGCAGGGATACAGGGAATTCACCCCTCCACTTT. Its translation: CASRDTGNSPLHF.

The rearrangement uses TRBV30 and TRBJ1-6, with unresolved D. The CDR3 has 13 amino acids. In germline, CDR1 is GTSNPN, CDR2 SVGIG (reference sequence). V lost 0 bases to trimming and J lost 10 bases, with 10 bases between them. The CDR3 reads CAWSVGDGSPLHF. CDR3 coding DNA: TGTGCCTGGAGTGTAGGAGATGGATCACCCCTCCACTTT.

Only a few counts were recorded for this clone. The gene calls are TRBV30 and TRBJ1-5; 9 nucleotides agree with TRBD1. Looked up from germline, CDR1 is GTSNPN and CDR2 is SVGIG (reference sequence). The CDR3 extends over 13 amino acids. With V trimmed by 3 bases and J by 6 bases, 3 bases remained unmatched. The CDR3 DNA sequence: TGTGCCTGGAGCCAGACAGGGGGTCAGCCCCAGCATTTT. As protein: CAWSQTGGQPQHF.

In nucleotides, the CDR3 is TGTGCCAGCAGTTACGGGGAGCGGTACGAGCAGTACTTC. Translation: CASSYGERYEQYF. The chain recombines TRBV6-6 with TRBJ2-7; D is perhaps TRBD2 (5 bases). The CDR3 has 13 residues. Deletions cut 2 bases from V and 4 bases from J, with 9 bases between. The germline CDR1 and CDR2 sequences are MNHNY and SVGAGI (reference sequence).

The V call is TRBV27, the J call TRBJ1-2; TRBD1 might be the D (6 bases). Per germline, CDR1 MNHEY and CDR2 SMNVEV (reference sequence). The V end lost 6 bases, the J end lost 4 bases, and 9 bases lay between the germline ends. The CDR3 is made up of 12 amino acids. The DNA of the CDR3 is TGTGCCAGCAGGGGGGACACCTATGGCTACACCTTC. Its translation is CASRGDTYGYTF.

A few counts support this clone. V gene TRBV6-5 combines with J gene TRBJ2-1; 10 nucleotides align to TRBD2. Trimming cost V 0 bases and J 7 bases; bases outside gene matches: 3. CDR3 length: 15 amino acids. From germline, CDR1 is MNHEY and CDR2 SVGAGI. For the CDR3, the DNA is TGTGCCAGCAGTTACTCTAGCGGGGGGCGGAATGAGCAGTTCTTC. Translating it yields CASSYSSGGRNEQFF.

The rearrangement joins TRBV2 to TRBJ2-5; 8 nucleotides align to TRBD2. Germline-derived CDR1 and CDR2 are SNHLY and FYNNEI. The V gene end was trimmed by 8 bases and the J gene end by 0 bases; junction bases not matched to a gene: 8. There are 15 residues in the CDR3. The CDR3 DNA is TGTGCCAGCGTCGGTGGACTAGCTCACCAAGAGACCCAGTACTTC. Translation gives CASVGGLAHQETQYF. The full variable domain, completed using reference TRBV2 and TRBJ2-5, is EPEVTQTPSHQVTQMGQEVILRCVPISNHLYFYWYRQILGQKVEFLVSFYNNEISEKSEIFDDQFSVERPDGSNFTLKIRSTKLEDSAMYFCASVGGLAHQETQYFGPGTRLLVL.